These 18 T cell receptor beta chains share one sample of origin, sequenced in a study of blood T cells in healthy people across ages (dated by TCRdb to between 2015 and 2017). Libraries came from 5' RACE. Sequencer: Illumina HiSeq 2500. The second PCR ran for about 6 to 12 cycles and used a J-beta primer mix along with a sample-barcoded 5' primer. TCRdb ran its own pipeline on the public reads, namely fastp trimming at Q25 and MiXCR clone calling, and kept in-frame beta chains. Merged by CDR3 protein, the rows form single entries marked with the most common genes and DNA. The sample contains some 1.5 million distinct CDR3 sequences, approximately 39% of them found a single time. The ten largest clones add up to under 5% of the sample. The sequencing sample was made of blood. Receptors were obtained from a woman aged 18-29 years in good health.

The genes are TRBV27 and TRBJ2-1, with D perhaps matching TRBD2 (6 bases). V lost 0 bases to trimming and J lost 10 bases, with 10 bases between them. Looked up from germline, CDR1 is MNHEY and CDR2 is SMNVEV (reference sequence). This CDR3 spans 13 amino acids. CDR3 protein: CASSLSTGLEQFF. The DNA for the CDR3 is TGTGCCAGCAGTTTATCTACCGGACTAGAGCAGTTCTTC.

As for this clonotype: The germline gene is not matched at one end of the junction; a read error may be the cause. The V and J genes are TRBV4-2 and TRBJ2-3; 12 nucleotides line up with TRBD2. The germline V gene has CDR1 LGHNA and CDR2 YNFKEQ. The CDR3 runs to 17 residues. The CDR3 DNA sequence: TGTGCCTGCAGCCTCCGGGCTAGCGGGGGGGCTACAGATACGCAGTATTTT. Translated, it gives CACSLRASGGATDTQYF.

The V gene is TRBV5-6, the J gene TRBJ2-2; no definite D call. CDR3 size: 12 residues. V lost 5 bases, J lost 6 bases, and 8 bases lay in between. The germline gives CDR1 SGHDT, CDR2 YYEEEE. The CDR3 protein is CASSHTSGELFF. Written as DNA, the CDR3 is TGTGCCAGCAGTCATACGTCCGGGGAGCTGTTTTTT. The full variable domain, rest sourced from reference TRBV5-6 and TRBJ2-2, is DAGVTQSPTHLIKTRGQQVTLRCSPKSGHDTVSWYQQALGQGPQFIFQYYEEEERQRGNFPDRFSGHQFPNYSSELNVNALLLGDSALYLCASSHTSGELFFGEGSRLTVL.

This clonotype was seen only a few times. The CDR3 coding sequence is TGTGCCTGGACAGCACTCAAGCGCTACACCTTC. Translating gives CAWTALKRYTF. The rearrangement links TRBV30 to TRBJ1-2, with D unclear. Trimming left V 4 bases short and J 9 bases short, with 12 bases between. The CDR3 is made up of 11 amino acids. The germline V gene encodes CDR1 GTSNPN and CDR2 SVGIG (reference sequence).

This chain links TRBV9 with TRBJ2-7; D unresolved. The CDR3 totals 17 residues. Germline assignment: CDR1 SGDLS and CDR2 YYNGEE. The V end lost 0 bases, the J end lost 4 bases, and 20 bases lay between the germline ends. In DNA, the CDR3 is TGTGCCAGCAGCGTAGAACCCCGGACCTGGGGTTCGTACGAGCAGTACTTC. It specifies CASSVEPRTWGSYEQYF.

This clonotype was counted between two and nine times. The V call is TRBV7-2, the J call TRBJ2-1, with unresolved D. V lost 1 base and J lost 2, with 15 bases in between. The CDR3 totals 17 residues. Germline CDR1 SGHTA, CDR2 FQGNSA. CDR3 amino acids: CASSLEFPGGPYNEQFF. The CDR3 bases are TGTGCCAGCAGCTTAGAATTCCCCGGCGGTCCCTACAATGAGCAGTTCTTC.

CDR3 amino acids: CASSTDSINSPLHF. In DNA, the CDR3 is TGCGCCAGCAGCACCGACAGTATCAATTCACCCCTCCACTTT. J is TRBJ1-6 and V is TRBV5-1; the D gene is possibly TRBD1 (5 bases). This CDR3 has 14 residues. Trimming stripped 4 bases from V and 7 bases from J, with 12 bases between. Germline-derived CDR1 and CDR2 are SGHRS and YFSETQ.

As concerns this clonotype: A read error may account for a junction end that differs from germline. The J gene is TRBJ2-1, the V gene TRBV28; 9 bases are a match to TRBD1. The CDR3 contains 15 residues. Germline-derived CDR1 and CDR2 are MDHEN and SYDVKM. This CDR3 is CANSSPGQGHNEQFF. The CDR3 DNA follows: TGTGCCAACAGTTCCCCGGGACAGGGCCACAATGAGCAGTTCTTC.

The rearrangement uses TRBV4-2 and TRBJ2-1; D possibly matches TRBD1 or TRBD2 (5 bases each). TRBJ2-7 explains the end of the DNA better; the J call may be wrong. CDR1 LGHNA and CDR2 YNFKEQ come from the germline V gene. The length of the CDR3 is 15 residues. CDR3 nucleotides: TGTGCCAGCACCCACGAGGGGAGCTCCTACAATGAGCAGTACTTC. Protein: CASTHEGSSYNEQYF.

The rearrangement links TRBV9 to TRBJ2-5; 8 bases line up with TRBD2. The DNA end favors TRBJ2-7, so the J call may be wrong. CDR1 is SGDLS and CDR2 is YYNGEE in the germline V gene. The CDR3 is 16 amino acids. CDR3: CASSPGRGAALREQYF. The CDR3 DNA follows: TGTGCCAGCAGCCCAGGGCGGGGGGCGGCCTTACGCGAGCAGTACTTC.

For this clonotype: A read error may account for a junction end that differs from germline. The CDR3 bases are TGTGCCAGCACGGAGGGGGCGGGTAGAGGCAATGGGCAGTTCTTC. Translating gives CASTEGAGRGNGQFF. This chain uses TRBV12-3 or TRBV12-4 with TRBJ2-1; perhaps TRBD1 as D (7 bases). The CDR3 sequence is 15 residues long.

The V and J genes are TRBV5-1 and TRBJ2-2; D is uncertain. The V end lost 5 bases, the J end lost 2 bases, and 10 bases lay between the germline ends. CDR3 length: 14 amino acids. Germline V CDR1 and CDR2: SGHRS, YFSETQ. CDR3: CASRPLGNTGELFF. CDR3 in DNA: TGCGCCAGCAGACCACTGGGTAACACCGGGGAGCTGTTTTTT.

This sequence joins TRBV20-1 and TRBJ2-7; TRBD2 matches 12 bases. The CDR3 is 16 residues long. Germline loops: CDR1 DFQATT, CDR2 SNEGSKA (reference sequence). After removal of 5 bases from V and 0 bases from J, the junction contained 8 bases not matched to a gene. CDR3 loop: CSAYGGLAGFSYEQYF. Written as DNA, the CDR3 is TGCAGTGCTTATGGGGGACTAGCGGGTTTCTCCTACGAGCAGTACTTC.

This clonotype was seen only a few times. The chain uses TRBV20-1 and TRBJ2-1; 7 positions agree with TRBD2. The CDR3 spans 13 residues. The germline gives CDR1 DFQATT, CDR2 SNEGSKA (reference sequence). CDR3 protein: CSPRGSSYNEQFF. DNA of the CDR3: TGCAGCCCACGCGGGAGCTCCTACAATGAGCAGTTCTTC.

With respect to this clonotype: Germline is not matched at one junction end, which may reflect a read error. J is TRBJ2-7 and V is TRBV10-3; D perhaps matches TRBD1 (6 bases). From germline, CDR1 is ENHRY and CDR2 SYGVKD. The CDR3 runs 13 residues. The CDR3 DNA sequence: TGTGCCATCAACAGGGACGGATCCTACAAGCAGTACTTC. Protein sequence: CAINRDGSYKQYF.

The chain employs TRBV12-3 or TRBV12-4 and TRBJ1-1; D not certain. V dropped 6 bases and J dropped 3 bases, with 8 bases sitting between them. The CDR3 runs to 12 residues. CDR3 amino acids: CASRGFHTEAFF. CDR3 bases: TGTGCCAGCAGGGGATTTCACACTGAAGCTTTCTTT.

The sample holds a few counts of this clonotype. The CDR3 sequence is CSARDWREGPESETQYF. Written as DNA, the CDR3 is TGCAGTGCTAGAGATTGGCGGGAGGGCCCTGAATCGGAGACCCAGTACTTC. The chain is built from TRBV20-1 and TRBJ2-5; 9 bases agree with TRBD2. The V gene end was trimmed by 0 bases and the J gene end by 5 bases; junction bases not matched to a gene: 13. The germline V gene has CDR1 DFQATT and CDR2 SNEGSKA (reference sequence). The CDR3 consists of 17 residues.

CDR3 region: CASSSRLAGGGETQYF. DNA for the CDR3: TGTGCCAGCAGCTCGAGACTAGCGGGGGGCGGAGAGACCCAGTACTTC. The chain recombines TRBV5-6 with TRBJ2-5, with TRBD2 matching over 13 bases. Germline loops: CDR1 SGHDT, CDR2 YYEEEE. The trim removed 3 bases at V and 4 bases at J, leaving 6 bases unmatched. CDR3 length: 16 amino acids.